This T cell receptor (beta chain) was recovered during a study of blood T cell dynamics during melanoma immunotherapy. Background on the study: First-line therapy was either pembrolizumab or nivolumab with ipilimumab for metastatic melanoma.

Study results and caveats: Immune-effector CD8+ cells best matched cell-free DNA CDR3 sequences and were most clonal.

Indicated time point: week 3, after first cycle of checkpoint inhibitor. Apart from a couple of fast progressors, RECIST 1.1 response was judged 12 weeks post-infusion. Turning to this clone: What it binds is not known.

All DNA from each sorted CD8+ subset was loaded. The assay was immunoSEQ multiplex PCR, and TCRdb's table has in-frame clones only and misses some. The table lists several hundred clones, about 71% of them singletons, with about 28% in the top ten. Germline values: CDR1 SGHDN, CDR2 FVKESK. Trimming stripped 1 base from V and 2 bases from J, with 15 bases between. CDR3 length equals 16 residues. The genes are TRBV14 and TRBJ2-7; D may correspond to TRBD1 or TRBD2 (5 bases each). The source was central memory CD8+ T cells from blood, collected from a patient treated with checkpoint blockade. This TCR derives from a human donor with melanoma. The DNA of the CDR3 is TGTGCCAGCAGCCAAGCCCTTGGGGGTTTCGCCTACGAGCAGTACTTC. Its translation: CASSQALGGFAYEQYF.